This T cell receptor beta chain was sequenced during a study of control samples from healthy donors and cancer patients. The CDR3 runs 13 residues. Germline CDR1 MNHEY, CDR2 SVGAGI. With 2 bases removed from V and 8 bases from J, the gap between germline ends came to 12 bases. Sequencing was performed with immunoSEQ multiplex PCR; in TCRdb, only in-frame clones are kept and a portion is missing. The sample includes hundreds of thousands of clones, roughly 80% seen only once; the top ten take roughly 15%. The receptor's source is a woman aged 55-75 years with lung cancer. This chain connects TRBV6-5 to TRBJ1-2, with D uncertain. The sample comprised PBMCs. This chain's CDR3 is CASSYMRVKGYTF. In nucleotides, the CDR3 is TGTGCCAGCAGTTACATGAGGGTGAAGGGCTACACCTTC.